This is a list of T cell receptor beta chains from one sample in a study of blood T cell repertoires in COVID-19. The assay was immunoSEQ multiplex PCR, and TCRdb's table has in-frame clones only and misses some. The sample carries about 180,000 clones, over 75% recorded once. Input material: PBMCs or T cells enriched from blood (not recorded which). The source of these receptors is a woman between 18 and 29 years old who had recovered from COVID-19. CDR3s include the opening cysteine and the closing phenylalanine or tryptophan. Fields, in order: clone size, D gene, V gene, J gene, CDR3 DNA, CDR3 protein. A D gene is named only where the DNA matches it firmly. Not every row has a clone size; where given, it reads once, few, many or a size class.

>NA|NA|TRBV6-5|TRBJ1-1
TGTGCCAGCAGTTTGGCGCAGGGCGTCGCCACTGAAGCTTTCTTT
CASSLAQGVATEAFF
>NA|TRBD1|TRBV5-1|TRBJ1-4
TGCGCCAGCAGCTTGGGGGGACAGAATGAAAAACTGTTTTTT
CASSLGGQNEKLFF
>NA|NA|TRBV6-2/TRBV6-3|TRBJ2-7
TGTGCCAGCAGCCCCGACAACGAAGCCTACGAGCAGTACTTC
CASSPDNEAYEQYF
>NA|NA|TRBV18|TRBJ1-2
TGTGCCAGCTCACCATTGGCGGGACCGAATAACTATGGCTACACCTTC
CASSPLAGPNNYGYTF
>NA|TRBD2|TRBV6-2/TRBV6-3|TRBJ2-2
TGTGCCAGCAGTTTGCGGGGGTACGGGGAGCTGTTTTTT
CASSLRGYGELFF
>NA|TRBD1|TRBV2|TRBJ2-7
TGTGCCAGCAGGGGTACAGGGGTTTTTGGCGAGCAGTACTTC
CASRGTGVFGEQYF
>few|TRBD1|TRBV2|TRBJ1-1
TGTGCCAGCAGTCGACAGGGGCTGAATGAAGCTTTCTTT
CASSRQGLNEAFF
>NA|TRBD2|TRBV20-1|TRBJ2-1
TGCAGTGCTAGTTTGTGGGAGGGCCGTGATTCCAATGAGCAGTTCTTC
CSASLWEGRDSNEQFF
>NA|NA|TRBV9|TRBJ2-5
TGTGCCAGCAGCGTAGTCTCATTTAGCACCCAGTACTTC
CASSVVSFSTQYF
>NA|TRBD1|TRBV19|TRBJ2-3
TGTGCCAGCCGTGGGACAGACACAGATACGCAGTATTTT
CASRGTDTDTQYF
>NA|NA|TRBV5-4|TRBJ2-1
TGTGCCGTACAGGTTAACAATGAGCAGTTCTTC
CAVQVNNEQFF
>NA|NA|TRBV18|TRBJ1-2
TGTGCCAGCTCACCGACAGAAACCAACTATGGCTACACCTTC
CASSPTETNYGYTF
>NA|NA|TRBV27|TRBJ1-1
TGTGCCAGCAGTTTAAGTGGCCTGCGGGCCAGCGCCTTGAACACTGAAGCTTTCTTT
CASSLSGLRASALNTEAFF
>NA|NA|TRBV10-2|TRBJ2-3
TGCGCCAGCAAGGACTTGTCTACTAGCACAGATACGCAGTATTTT
CASKDLSTSTDTQYF
>few|NA|TRBV6-5|TRBJ1-1
TGTGCCAGCAGTTGGTTGGGGCCAAACACTGAAGCTTTCTTT
CASSWLGPNTEAFF
>NA|NA|TRBV14|TRBJ1-1
TGTGCCAGCAGCCAAGACCTCCCGCACGGAGGGCTTTTAGCTGAAGCTTTCTTT
CASSQDLPHGGLLAEAFF
>NA|NA|TRBV5-4|TRBJ2-3
TGTGCCAGCAGCTTTGGAGGGGGCGGCACAGATACGCAGTATTTT
CASSFGGGGTDTQYF
>NA|NA|TRBV7-6|TRBJ2-1
TGTGCCAGCAGCTCACCCACCCCCGGACACCTCGGGGGAGATGAGCAGTTCTTC
CASSSPTPGHLGGDEQFF
>NA|NA|TRBV5-1|TRBJ2-2
TGCGCCAGCAGCTTCCTGGTCAGGTCGACCGGGGAGCTGTTTTTT
CASSFLVRSTGELFF
>NA|TRBD1|TRBV7-6|TRBJ2-5
TGTGCCAGCAGCTTCGGGGGACAGGGTAGAGGACAAGAGACCCAGTACTTC
CASSFGGQGRGQETQYF
>few|NA|TRBV30|TRBJ2-7
TGTGCCTGGAGTGTCATTGAGGGTTACGAGCAGTACTTC
CAWSVIEGYEQYF
>many|NA|TRBV6-2/TRBV6-3|TRBJ1-5
TGTGCCAGCAGTCGGGTAGCTCAGCCCCAGCATTTT
CASSRVAQPQHF
>NA|TRBD1|TRBV27|TRBJ2-3
TGTGCCAGCAGTTGGAGGGACAGGGAATGGGATACGCAGTATTTT
CASSWRDREWDTQYF